This T cell receptor beta chain comes out of a study of blood T cell repertoires in COVID-19. The Seattle patients, enrolled during active infection, were followed longitudinally. The CDR3 runs to 13 residues. Germline CDR1 reads MNHEY; CDR2 reads SVGAGI. V dropped 6 bases and J dropped 6 bases, with 14 bases sitting between them. The assay was immunoSEQ multiplex PCR, and TCRdb's table has in-frame clones only and misses some. The sample yields 300,000 to 450,000 clones, 80% to 90% seen once. Sequenced input: peripheral blood. The rearrangement links TRBV6-5 to TRBJ1-1, with a tentative D call TRBD1 (5 bases). The origin of this receptor is a woman aged 60-70 years with COVID-19, enrolled during active disease. DNA for the CDR3: TGTGCCAGCAGGTCAGGGATGGGTTCTGAAGCTTTCTTT. This encodes CASRSGMGSEAFF.